The rows below give T cell receptor beta chains drawn from one sample of a study of T cell responses to AZD1222 COVID-19 vaccine. Generated by immunoSEQ multiplex PCR, the TCRdb table keeps only in-frame clones and is missing some. The sample lists more than 70,000 clones; roughly 87% were seen once. This material consisted of peripheral blood, taken on day 0 of MenACWY control vaccination. All receptors come from an adult in good health. CDR3s include the opening cysteine and the closing phenylalanine or tryptophan. The D gene is left open where the match is weak. Part of the rows lack a size; the others show once, few, many or a class for expanded clones.

CDR3 protein	CDR3 DNA	V gene	J gene	D gene	clone size
CASSPQGQFGSPLHF	TGTGCCAGCAGCCCCCAGGGGCAATTTGGGTCACCCCTCCACTTT	TRBV3-1/TRBV3-2	TRBJ1-6	-	-
CASTSMGAMNTEAFF	TGTGCCAGCACCAGTATGGGGGCGATGAACACTGAAGCTTTCTTT	TRBV7-6	TRBJ1-1	-	-
CASSLEESPAGAYNEQFF	TGTGCCAGCAGCTTAGAGGAATCCCCAGCGGGGGCATACAATGAGCAGTTCTTC	TRBV7-8	TRBJ2-1	TRBD2	-
CATGQGKGDTQYF	TGTGCCACAGGGCAGGGGAAGGGAGATACGCAGTATTTT	TRBV28	TRBJ2-3	-	-
CASSLVQVQYGYTF	TGTGCCAGCAGCTTGGTACAGGTCCAATATGGCTACACCTTC	TRBV5-5	TRBJ1-2	-	-
CASSSRAANEKLFF	TGCGCCAGCTCCTCCAGGGCGGCTAATGAAAAACTGTTTTTT	TRBV23-1	TRBJ1-4	-	-
CASSVPGRDTQYF	TGTGCCAGCAGCGTCCCCGGGCGCGATACGCAGTATTTT	TRBV9	TRBJ2-3	-	once
CAPSYNDYGYTF	TGTGCCCCCTCGTACAACGACTATGGCTACACCTTC	TRBV27	TRBJ1-2	-	-
CASSFLDSNYGYTF	TGTGCCAGCAGTTTTCTTGACAGTAACTATGGCTACACCTTC	TRBV27	TRBJ1-2	-	-
CASSLGSPRGADTQYF	TGTGCCAGCAGCTTAGGTAGCCCGCGGGGCGCAGATACGCAGTATTTT	TRBV7-2	TRBJ2-3	-	-
CAGGQGAREKLFF	TGTGCCGGGGGACAGGGGGCACGGGAAAAACTGTTTTTT	TRBV30	TRBJ1-4	TRBD1	-
CASSFSENTEAFF	TGTGCCAGCAGCTTTTCAGAGAACACTGAAGCTTTCTTT	TRBV7-9	TRBJ1-1	-	once
CASSQGTANYGYTF	TGCGCCAGCAGCCAAGGGACAGCCAACTATGGCTACACCTTC	TRBV5-1	TRBJ1-2	TRBD1	-
CASGLGNRLNTEAFF	TGTGCTAGTGGTTTGGGGAACAGGTTGAACACTGAAGCTTTCTTT	TRBV12-5	TRBJ1-1	-	once
CASSLGGIEQYF	TGTGCCAGCAGCTTAGGCGGGATCGAGCAGTACTTC	TRBV11-1	TRBJ2-7	-	-
CASSQAALNYGYTF	TGCGCCAGCAGCCAAGCGGCACTTAACTATGGCTACACCTTC	TRBV4-1	TRBJ1-2	-	-
CASSWDSAPNTGELFF	TGTGCCAGCAGCTGGGACTCGGCTCCTAACACCGGGGAGCTGTTTTTT	TRBV7-8	TRBJ2-2	-	-
CASSLGDWDNEQFF	TGTGCCAGCAGCCTAGGGGACTGGGACAATGAGCAGTTCTTC	TRBV9	TRBJ2-1	-	-
CASSLPLMETQYF	TGTGCCAGCAGCTTACCTTTAATGGAGACCCAGTACTTC	TRBV7-2	TRBJ2-5	-	-
CASSMASTDTQYF	TGTGCCAGCAGTATGGCTAGCACAGATACGCAGTATTTT	TRBV21-1	TRBJ2-3	-	-
CASSVDSKYEQYF	TGTGCCAGCAGCGTAGACAGCAAGTACGAGCAGTACTTC	TRBV9	TRBJ2-7	-	-
CASSGGQGQHEQYF	TGTGCCAGCAGTGGGGGACAGGGTCAACACGAGCAGTACTTC	TRBV2	TRBJ2-7	TRBD1	-
CASSLMGGENTEAFF	TGTGCCAGCAGCTTAATGGGGGGGGAGAACACTGAAGCTTTCTTT	TRBV7-8	TRBJ1-1	-	-
CASTLGLMNTEAFF	TGTGCCAGCACTCTCGGCCTGATGAACACTGAAGCTTTCTTT	TRBV28	TRBJ1-1	-	-
CATKRQGSNTEAFF	TGTGCCACCAAGAGACAGGGATCGAACACTGAAGCTTTCTTT	TRBV19	TRBJ1-1	TRBD1	-
CASSLNRRANSPLHF	TGTGCCAGCAGCTTGAATCGGAGGGCGAATTCACCCCTCCACTTT	TRBV5-6	TRBJ1-6	-	-
CASSPQLARDFYEQYF	TGTGCCAGCTCACCCCAGCTAGCGCGGGATTTCTACGAGCAGTACTTC	TRBV18	TRBJ2-7	-	-
CASSHGTGGKETQYF	TGTGCCAGCTCGCACGGGACAGGGGGAAAAGAGACCCAGTACTTC	TRBV18	TRBJ2-5	TRBD1	-
CASSYSKTEQFF	TGTGCCAGCAGTTACTCGAAGACTGAGCAGTTCTTC	TRBV6-6	TRBJ2-1	-	-
CASKGAARNTIYF	TGTGCCTCTAAGGGGGCAGCTCGGAACACCATATATTTT	TRBV19	TRBJ1-3	TRBD1	-
CASRRGTGGYYGYTF	TGTGCAAGTCGCCGAGGGACAGGGGGTTACTATGGCTACACCTTC	TRBV12-2	TRBJ1-2	-	-
CASSQGDTTYEQYF	TGTGCCAGCAGCCAAGGGGACACTACCTACGAGCAGTACTTC	TRBV4-2	TRBJ2-7	-	-
CASKPGSSYNEQFF	TGTGCCAGTAAACCGGGGAGCTCCTACAATGAGCAGTTCTTC	TRBV7-2	TRBJ2-1	-	-
CASSTGQAPYGYTF	TGTGCCAGCAGCACCGGACAGGCGCCCTATGGCTACACCTTC	TRBV5-4	TRBJ1-2	TRBD1	-
CASSQDSRYGYTF	TGTGCCAGCAGCCAAGATAGTAGATATGGCTACACCTTC	TRBV14	TRBJ1-2	-	-
CASSESVREPSYEQYF	TGTGCCAGCAGTGAATCGGTACGGGAGCCTTCCTACGAGCAGTACTTC	TRBV25-1	TRBJ2-7	-	-
CASSATTGYGYTF	TGTGCCAGCAGCGCGACGACAGGATACGGCTACACCTTC	TRBV9	TRBJ1-2	-	-
CATTKDREGYTF	TGTGCCACCACTAAGGACAGGGAGGGCTACACCTTC	TRBV24-1	TRBJ1-2	TRBD1	-
CASSIDLNRADGYTF	TGTGCCAGTAGTATAGATCTCAACAGGGCGGATGGCTACACCTTC	TRBV19	TRBJ1-2	-	-
CATARQSSSYEQYF	TGTGCCACCGCTAGACAGTCGAGCTCCTACGAGCAGTACTTC	TRBV15	TRBJ2-7	-	-
CASSYRQGHQPQHF	TGTGCCAGCAGTTATAGACAGGGGCATCAGCCCCAGCATTTT	TRBV6-5	TRBJ1-5	TRBD1	-
CASSLGGGYGYTF	TGTGCCAGCAGTTTAGGGGGGGGCTATGGCTACACCTTC	TRBV28	TRBJ1-2	-	-
CASSLYRGPYEQYF	TGTGCCAGCAGTTTATACAGGGGGCCCTACGAGCAGTACTTC	TRBV27	TRBJ2-7	TRBD1	-
CASSPQGGTEAFF	TGTGCCAGTAGTCCCCAGGGGGGAACTGAAGCTTTCTTT	TRBV19	TRBJ1-1	TRBD1	-
CATSDSSLTEAFF	TGTGCCACCAGTGACAGCAGTCTAACTGAAGCTTTCTTT	TRBV24-1	TRBJ1-1	-	-
CASSLSNSPLHF	TGTGCCAGCAGTTTGTCCAATTCACCCCTCCACTTT	TRBV6-6	TRBJ1-6	-	-
CASSSSQGALNQPQHF	TGTGCCAGTAGCTCCTCACAGGGGGCCCTAAATCAGCCCCAGCATTTT	TRBV19	TRBJ1-5	TRBD1	-
CASSTGTGKETQYF	TGTGCCAGCAGTACCGGGACAGGGAAAGAGACCCAGTACTTC	TRBV6-6	TRBJ2-5	TRBD1	-
CASSLRGSTNEKLFF	TGTGCCAGCAGTTTAAGGGGGTCAACTAATGAAAAACTGTTTTTT	TRBV27	TRBJ1-4	-	-
CASSVDRGRSPLHF	TGCGCCAGCAGCGTGGACAGGGGGCGGTCACCCCTCCACTTT	TRBV5-1	TRBJ1-6	TRBD1	-
CTPKTAGGYTF	TGCACCCCGAAGACAGCTGGGGGCTACACCTTC	TRBV20-1	TRBJ1-2	-	-
CASSIADYESPLHF	TGTGCCAGTAGTATCGCGGACTATGAATCACCCCTCCACTTT	TRBV19	TRBJ1-6	-	-
CASSYTAGHNYGYTF	TGTGCCAGCAGTTACACAGCAGGGCATAACTATGGCTACACCTTC	TRBV6-5	TRBJ1-2	-	-
CASSPQNVNTEAFF	TGTGCCAGCTCACCACAGAATGTGAACACTGAAGCTTTCTTT	TRBV18	TRBJ1-1	-	-
CASSLSTGRPNEKLFF	TGTGCCAGCAGCTTGAGTACAGGGCGGCCAAATGAAAAACTGTTTTTT	TRBV7-9	TRBJ1-4	-	-
CASMDRGSASSYNEQFF	TGTGCCAGTATGGACAGGGGGTCCGCGAGCTCCTACAATGAGCAGTTCTTC	TRBV19	TRBJ2-1	TRBD1	-
CAGCPTGEGPQHF	TGTGCCGGTTGCCCCACGGGAGAGGGGCCCCAGCATTTT	TRBV2	TRBJ1-5	-	-